This T cell receptor (beta chain) emerged from a study of blood T cells in healthy people across ages. This clonotype was recorded at least ten times. Antigen: not known. Regarding the study as a whole: It was found that TCR beta diversity correlated strongly with the percentage of naive T cells.

From germline, CDR1 is LNHNV and CDR2 YYDKDF (reference sequence). The CDR3 loop spans 18 amino acids. Trimming stripped 0 bases from V and 8 bases from J, with 23 bases between. PBMCs were isolated at a quantity of at least 6.5 million per sample. PCR was performed a second time for roughly 6 to 12 cycles using a sample-barcoded 5' primer and a J-beta primer mix. Tags on each cDNA molecule came from a template-switch adaptor with 12 random nucleotides. Every sample returned 2.5 million or more CDR3-containing paired-end reads. TCRdb independently ran MiXCR on the 5' RACE reads; one entry per CDR3 protein. Of more than 800,000 distinct CDR3 sequences in the sample, under 30% were seen once.

Sequencing was performed on blood. This chain uses TRBV15 with TRBJ2-1; D perhaps matches TRBD2 (7 bases). The TCR was taken from a woman aged 80 or older in good health. The CDR3 DNA reads TGTGCCACCAGCAGAGATGGTCGGGGGGCCCTTGGTGGCGATGAGCAGTTCTTC. It yields the protein CATSRDGRGALGGDEQFF.